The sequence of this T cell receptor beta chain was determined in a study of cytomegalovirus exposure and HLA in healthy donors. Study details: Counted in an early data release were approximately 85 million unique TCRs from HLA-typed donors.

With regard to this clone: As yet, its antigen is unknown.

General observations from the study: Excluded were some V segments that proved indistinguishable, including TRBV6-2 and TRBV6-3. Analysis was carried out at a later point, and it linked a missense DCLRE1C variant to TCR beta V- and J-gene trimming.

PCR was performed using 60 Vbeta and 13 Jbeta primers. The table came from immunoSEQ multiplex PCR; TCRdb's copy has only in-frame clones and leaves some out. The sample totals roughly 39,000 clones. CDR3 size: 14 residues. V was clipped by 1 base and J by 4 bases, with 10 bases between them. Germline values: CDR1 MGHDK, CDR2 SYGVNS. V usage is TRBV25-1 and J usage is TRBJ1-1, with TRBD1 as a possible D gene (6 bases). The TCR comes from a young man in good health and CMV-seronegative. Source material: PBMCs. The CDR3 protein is CASSEFQGTTEAFF. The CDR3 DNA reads TGTGCCAGCAGTGAATTTCAGGGGACCACTGAAGCTTTCTTT. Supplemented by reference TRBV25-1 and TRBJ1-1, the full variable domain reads EADIYQTPRYLVIGTGKKITLECSQTMGHDKMYWYQQDPGMELHLIHYSYGVNSTEKGDLSSESTVSRIRTEHFPLTLESARPSHTSQYLCASSEFQGTTEAFFGQGTRLTVV.